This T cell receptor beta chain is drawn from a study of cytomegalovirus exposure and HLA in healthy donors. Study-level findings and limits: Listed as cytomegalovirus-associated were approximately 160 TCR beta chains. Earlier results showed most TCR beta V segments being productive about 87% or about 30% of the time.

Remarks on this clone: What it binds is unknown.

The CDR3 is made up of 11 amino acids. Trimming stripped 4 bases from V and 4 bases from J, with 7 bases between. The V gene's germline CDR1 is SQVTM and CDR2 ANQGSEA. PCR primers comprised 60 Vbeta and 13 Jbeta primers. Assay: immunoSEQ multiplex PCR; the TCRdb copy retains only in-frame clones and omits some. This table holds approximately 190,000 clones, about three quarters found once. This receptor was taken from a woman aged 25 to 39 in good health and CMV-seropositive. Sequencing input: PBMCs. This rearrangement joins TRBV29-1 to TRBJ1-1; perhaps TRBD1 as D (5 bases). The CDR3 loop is CSVGTSTEAFF. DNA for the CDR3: TGCAGCGTTGGGACAAGCACTGAAGCTTTCTTT.